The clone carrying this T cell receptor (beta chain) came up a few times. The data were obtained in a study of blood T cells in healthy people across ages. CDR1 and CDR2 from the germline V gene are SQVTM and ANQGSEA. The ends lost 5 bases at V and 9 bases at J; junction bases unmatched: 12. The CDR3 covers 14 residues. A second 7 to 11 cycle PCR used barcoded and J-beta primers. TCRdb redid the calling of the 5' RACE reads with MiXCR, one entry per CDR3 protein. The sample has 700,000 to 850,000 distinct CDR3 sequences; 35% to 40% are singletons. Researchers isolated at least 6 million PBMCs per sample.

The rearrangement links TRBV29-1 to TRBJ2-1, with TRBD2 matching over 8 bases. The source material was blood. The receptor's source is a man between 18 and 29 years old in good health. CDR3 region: CSVLSGVAGSEQFF. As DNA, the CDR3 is TGCAGCGTTCTCAGCGGAGTAGCGGGGTCTGAGCAGTTCTTC.